This T cell receptor beta chain came from a study of shared clonotypes between healthy human individuals. Study-wide background: CD8 memory received one plate per donor, CD8 naive two, CD4 memory three and CD4 naive three.

The healthy adult donors were HIV-negative and reported no recent acute infections or vaccinations. V shed 5 bases and J shed 3 bases, with 9 bases lying between them. Looked up from germline, CDR1 is SGHRS and CDR2 is YFSETQ. The CDR3 runs 13 residues. This table comes from immunoSEQ multiplex PCR, and its TCRdb copy is limited to in-frame clones, with some not included. The table shows 190,000 or so clones, with approximately 60% occurring only once. This receptor was taken from a man between 25 and 39 years old in good health. The gene calls are TRBV5-1 and TRBJ1-5; possibly TRBD1 for D (5 bases). Material for sequencing was memory CD4+ T cells sorted from blood. As to subset: CD45RA-negative fraction. CDR3 in DNA: TGCGCCAGCAGTTGGGGGGTCAATCAGCCCCAGCATTTT. It specifies CASSWGVNQPQHF.